These 15 T cell receptor beta chains were all obtained from the same sample, sequenced in a study of blood T cell repertoires in COVID-19. The protocol was immunoSEQ multiplex PCR, while the TCRdb copy is restricted to in-frame clones and leaves out a portion. The data hold approximately 250,000 clones, with about 83% observed a single time. Sequences were obtained from peripheral blood. Source of these receptors: a human donor in a cohort sampled during active COVID-19.

There are a few counts of this clone. The CDR3: CASSDPRGLGEKLFF. The CDR3 region has the DNA TGTGCCAGCAGTGATCCCCGGGGGTTGGGAGAAAAACTGTTTTTT. This rearrangement joins TRBV6-1 to TRBJ1-4, with D possibly matching TRBD1 (5 bases). V lost 3 bases to trimming and J lost 8 bases, with 16 bases between them. The CDR3 runs to 15 residues. Germline loops: CDR1 MNHNS, CDR2 SASEGT.

The chain carries TRBV7-9 and TRBJ1-2, with D perhaps matching TRBD1 (6 bases). Germline V gene data show CDR1 as SEHNR and CDR2 as FQNEAQ (reference sequence). The CDR3 length is 16 residues. V lost 8 bases, J lost 5 bases, and 24 bases lay in between. CDR3 coding DNA: TGTGCCAGCTCTCGGGGGGCGGGTTCGAGTAAATATGGCTACACCTTC. This encodes CASSRGAGSSKYGYTF.

The sample holds one count of this clone. The DNA of the CDR3 is TGTGCCAGCAGCGGGGGGGAGCAGTACTTC. It specifies CASSGGEQYF. The chain employs TRBV2 and TRBJ2-7, with 7 bases aligning to TRBD2. Trimming cost V 6 bases and J 7 bases; bases outside gene matches: 0. The CDR3 extends over 10 amino acids. CDR1 is SNHLY and CDR2 is FYNNEI in the germline V gene.

V is TRBV9 and J is TRBJ1-2, with 7 bases aligning to TRBD1. Germline V gene lookup returns CDR1 SGDLS and CDR2 YYNGEE. The junction had 8 bases not matched to a gene; V was cut back by 4 bases and J by 2 bases. This CDR3 spans 15 amino acids. The CDR3 DNA reads as TGTGCCAGCAGCACAAGGACAGGCGTGAACTATGGCTACACCTTC. This encodes CASSTRTGVNYGYTF.

The chain uses TRBV28 and TRBJ1-2; D uncertain. Germline V gene sequence: CDR1 MDHEN, CDR2 SYDVKM. This CDR3 has 17 residues. Trimming pared 5 bases from V and 3 bases from J, leaving 22 bases between. CDR3 nucleotides: TGTGCCAGCAGTCCAGTCTTGGGTTCGGGGAACTACTATGGCTACACCTTC. It is translated as CASSPVLGSGNYYGYTF.

The chain employs TRBV7-2 and TRBJ2-5; the match to TRBD2 covers 7 bases. Trimming cost V 2 bases and J 1 base; bases outside gene matches: 4. Germline loops: CDR1 SGHTA, CDR2 FQGNSA. The CDR3 covers 15 residues. CDR3 protein: CASSLPTGGQETQYF. The CDR3 nucleotides are TGTGCCAGCAGCTTACCGACGGGGGGCCAAGAGACCCAGTACTTC.

The chain uses TRBV13 and TRBJ1-2; 7 nucleotides agree with TRBD1. The CDR3 extends over 15 amino acids. Trimming at V came to 5 bases and at J to 5 bases, leaving 11 bases not matched to a gene. Looked up from germline, CDR1 is PRHDT and CDR2 is FYEKMQ (reference sequence). In DNA, the CDR3 is TGTGCCAGCAGCGGGCGCCTAGGGGACAGTTATGGCTACACCTTC. Residues: CASSGRLGDSYGYTF.

The chain links TRBV6-1 to TRBJ1-2; D not resolved. Deletions cut 2 bases from V and 8 bases from J, with 12 bases between. From germline, CDR1 is MNHNS and CDR2 SASEGT. The CDR3 length is 13 residues. In DNA form, the CDR3 reads TGTGCCAGCAGTGAACGGCTTAGCGCGGGCTACACCTTC. Translated, it gives CASSERLSAGYTF.

This clone was seen a handful of times. This chain links TRBV7-9 with TRBJ1-2; TRBD1 agrees at 11 bases. The CDR3 is 18 residues long. V lost 1 base, J lost 2 bases, and 9 bases stayed unmatched. Germline V gene sequence: CDR1 SEHNR, CDR2 FQNEAQ (reference sequence). The CDR3 region is CASSLVSIRTGGNYGYTF. Written as DNA, the CDR3 is TGTGCCAGCAGCTTAGTGTCGATCCGGACAGGGGGCAACTATGGCTACACCTTC.

This chain joins TRBV7-3 and TRBJ2-2, with D possibly being TRBD1 (6 bases). The V gene lost 5 bases and the J gene lost 4 bases, with 14 bases spanning the gap. This CDR3 has 15 residues. CDR1 is SGHTA, CDR2 FQGTGA, per germline. The CDR3 protein is CASSPIGQTTGELFF. CDR3 sequence (DNA): TGTGCCAGCAGCCCCATCGGACAGACCACCGGGGAGCTGTTTTTT.

The rearrangement joins TRBV7-8 to TRBJ1-5; 7 bases align to TRBD1. CDR3 size: 16 residues. After removal of 5 bases from V and 2 bases from J, the junction contained 9 bases not matched to a gene. Germline lookup yields CDR1 SGHVS and CDR2 FQNEAQ. CDR3 DNA sequence: TGTGCCAGCAGCACAAAGGTTGGACAGGGCAATCAGCCCCAGCATTTT. It encodes CASSTKVGQGNQPQHF.

This chain links TRBV4-2 with TRBJ2-2; perhaps TRBD2 as D (5 bases). V lost 2 bases, J lost 5 bases, and 9 bases lay in between. The CDR3 length is 14 residues. The V gene's germline CDR1 is LGHNA and CDR2 YNFKEQ. CDR3 bases: TGTGCCAGCAGCCAACCTACTAGTACCGGGGAGCTGTTTTTT. This sequence encodes CASSQPTSTGELFF.

V is TRBV27 and J is TRBJ1-1, with D perhaps matching TRBD1 (5 bases). This CDR3 has 14 residues. The V gene lost 4 bases and the J gene lost 0 bases, with 9 bases spanning the gap. The germline CDR1 and CDR2 sequences are MNHEY and SMNVEV (reference sequence). Here the CDR3 DNA reads TGTGCCAGCAGTTATGGCAGGGTGAACACTGAAGCTTTCTTT. The encoded protein is CASSYGRVNTEAFF.

The V gene is TRBV18, the J gene TRBJ2-3; D might be TRBD2 (6 bases). Germline-derived CDR1 and CDR2 are KGHSH and LQKENI. The CDR3 runs to 15 residues. Trimming took 3 bases from V and 2 from J, leaving 12 bases between them. The CDR3 protein is CASSPADYYTDTQYF. CDR3 coding DNA: TGTGCCAGCTCACCCGCGGACTATTACACAGATACGCAGTATTTT.

The rearrangement joins TRBV7-3 to TRBJ1-4, with a weak D call TRBD1 (5 bases). The CDR3 extends over 15 amino acids. Germline V gene data show CDR1 as SGHTA and CDR2 as FQGTGA. Between the trimmed V and J ends, which lost 2 bases and 5 bases, there was a span of 12 bases. The CDR3, as DNA: TGTGCCAGCAGCTTACAGGCAGGGCGAAATGAAAAACTGTTTTTT. Residues: CASSLQAGRNEKLFF. The full variable domain, its missing parts supplied by reference TRBV7-3 and TRBJ1-4, is GAGVSQTPSNKVTEKGKYVELRCDPISGHTALYWYRQSLGQGPEFLIYFQGTGAADDSGLPNDRFFAVRPEGSVSTLKIQRTERGDSAVYLCASSLQAGRNEKLFFGSGTQLSVL.